This entry describes one T cell receptor beta chain. The sample originates from a study of blood T cell repertoires in COVID-19. As processed by the authors: Amplification of reference gene primers provided the estimated nucleated cell counts. Data came from immunoSEQ multiplex PCR; TCRdb stores just in-frame clones and leaves some out. V, J and clone size are taken as reported in that table, and D and trimming were inferred from the DNA itself. The sample lists 490,000 or so clones, around 85% seen once, with 8% to 9.5% in the top ten. CDR3 length: 13 amino acids. Per germline, CDR1 SNHLY and CDR2 FYNNEI. V lost 7 bases to trimming and J lost 2 bases; unmatched junction nucleotides: 4. Cohort assignment relied on participant-reported clinical history. In Cohort 3, a recovered donor had either two negative PCRs, clearance, or symptom resolution.

The sequencing sample was made of PBMCs or T cells enriched from blood (not recorded which). This TCR came from a woman aged 60-75 years who had recovered from COVID-19. V gene TRBV2 combines with J gene TRBJ1-2, with TRBD1 identical over 7 bases. The CDR3, as DNA: TGTGCCAGCAACCCACAGGGGAACTATGGCTACACCTTC. This gives the protein CASNPQGNYGYTF. Supplemented by reference TRBV2 and TRBJ1-2, the full variable domain reads EPEVTQTPSHQVTQMGQEVILRCVPISNHLYFYWYRQILGQKVEFLVSFYNNEISEKSEIFDDQFSVERPDGSNFTLKIRSTKLEDSAMYFCASNPQGNYGYTFGSGTRLTVV.